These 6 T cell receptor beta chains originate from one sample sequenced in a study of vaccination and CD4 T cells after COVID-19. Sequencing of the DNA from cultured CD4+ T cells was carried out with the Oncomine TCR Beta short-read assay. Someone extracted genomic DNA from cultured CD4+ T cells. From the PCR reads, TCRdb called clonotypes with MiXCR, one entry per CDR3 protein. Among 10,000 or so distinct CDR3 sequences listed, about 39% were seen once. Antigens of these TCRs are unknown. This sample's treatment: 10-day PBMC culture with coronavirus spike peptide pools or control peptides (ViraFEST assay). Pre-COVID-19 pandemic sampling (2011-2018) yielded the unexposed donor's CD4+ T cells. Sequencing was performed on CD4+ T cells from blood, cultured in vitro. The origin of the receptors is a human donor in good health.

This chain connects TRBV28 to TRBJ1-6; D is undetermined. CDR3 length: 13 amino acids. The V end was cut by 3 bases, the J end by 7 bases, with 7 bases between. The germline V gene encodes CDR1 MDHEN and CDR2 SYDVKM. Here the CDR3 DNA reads TGTGCCAGCAGTTTCTCCGGAAATTCACCCCTCCACTTT. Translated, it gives CASSFSGNSPLHF.

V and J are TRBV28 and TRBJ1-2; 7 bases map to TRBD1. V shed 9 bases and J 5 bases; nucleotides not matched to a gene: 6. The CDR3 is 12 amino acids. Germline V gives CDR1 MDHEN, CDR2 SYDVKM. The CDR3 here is CASNRDRYGYTF. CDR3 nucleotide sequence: TGTGCCAGTAACCGGGACAGATATGGCTACACCTTC.

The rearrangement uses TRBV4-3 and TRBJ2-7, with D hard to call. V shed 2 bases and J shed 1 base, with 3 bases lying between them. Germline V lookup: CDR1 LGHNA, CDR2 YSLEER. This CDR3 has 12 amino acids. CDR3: CASSQSSYEQYF. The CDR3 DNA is TGCGCCAGCAGCCAATCTTCCTACGAGCAGTACTTC.

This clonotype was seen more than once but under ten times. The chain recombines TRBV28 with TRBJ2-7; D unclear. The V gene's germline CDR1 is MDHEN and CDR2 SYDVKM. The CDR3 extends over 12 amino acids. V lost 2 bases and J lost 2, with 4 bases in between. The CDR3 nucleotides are TGTGCCAGCAGTTTAGTTGCCTACGAGCAGTACTTC. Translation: CASSLVAYEQYF.

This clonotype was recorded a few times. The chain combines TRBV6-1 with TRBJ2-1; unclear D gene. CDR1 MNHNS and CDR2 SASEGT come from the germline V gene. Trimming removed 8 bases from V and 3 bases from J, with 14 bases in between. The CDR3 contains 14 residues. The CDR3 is CASSATQYYNEQFF. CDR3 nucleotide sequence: TGTGCCAGCTCCGCGACACAATACTACAATGAGCAGTTCTTC.

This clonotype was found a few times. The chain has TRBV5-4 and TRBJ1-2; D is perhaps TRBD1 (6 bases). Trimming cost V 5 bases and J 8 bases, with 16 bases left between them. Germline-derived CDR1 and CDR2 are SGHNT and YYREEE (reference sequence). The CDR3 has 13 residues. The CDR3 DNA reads TGTGCCAGCAGTCAGACAGGACCCTTCGGCTACACCTTC. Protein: CASSQTGPFGYTF.